This T cell receptor (beta chain) came from a study of cytomegalovirus exposure and HLA in healthy donors. On this clone: Antigen unknown.

CDR1 and CDR2 (germline): LNHDA, SQIVND (reference sequence). This CDR3 spans 13 amino acids. V shed 8 bases and J shed 3 bases, with 13 bases lying between them. Study observations and caveats: For most TCR sequences rarity was the rule, although some public TCRs occurred in many donors. A few chains tied to CMV proved CMV antigen-specific in vitro.

Assay used: immunoSEQ multiplex PCR; TCRdb lists only in-frame clones, some missing. The table records 200,000 to 300,000 clones, around 88% of them present only once. The sample was PBMCs. The TCR originated in a woman between 25 and 40 years old in good health and CMV-seropositive. The chain recombines TRBV19 with TRBJ2-5, with a tentative D call TRBD2 (5 bases). The CDR3 nucleotides are TGTGCCAGTCGACTATTCCCAGAAGAGACCCAGTACTTC. Its protein product is CASRLFPEETQYF.